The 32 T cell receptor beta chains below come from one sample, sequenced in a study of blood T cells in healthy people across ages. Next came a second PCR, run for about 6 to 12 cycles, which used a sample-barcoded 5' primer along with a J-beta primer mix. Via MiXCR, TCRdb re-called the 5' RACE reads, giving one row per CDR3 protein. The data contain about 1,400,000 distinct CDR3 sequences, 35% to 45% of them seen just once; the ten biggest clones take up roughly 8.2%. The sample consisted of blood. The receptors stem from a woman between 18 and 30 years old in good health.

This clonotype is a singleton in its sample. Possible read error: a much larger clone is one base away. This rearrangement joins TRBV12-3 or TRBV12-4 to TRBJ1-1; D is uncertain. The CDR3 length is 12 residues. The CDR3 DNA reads TGTGCCGGCAGCCAGCAGAACACTGAAGCTTTCTTT. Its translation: CAGSQQNTEAFF.

CDR3 nucleotides: TGTGCCAGCAGCTTAGCGGCAGAGCTTAGCACAGATACGCAGTATTTT. Translated, it gives CASSLAAELSTDTQYF. The genes are TRBV11-2 and TRBJ2-3, with unresolved D. The germline gives CDR1 SGHAT, CDR2 FQNNGV. Between the trimmed V and J ends, which lost 1 base and 0 bases, there was a span of 11 bases. This CDR3 comprises 16 residues.

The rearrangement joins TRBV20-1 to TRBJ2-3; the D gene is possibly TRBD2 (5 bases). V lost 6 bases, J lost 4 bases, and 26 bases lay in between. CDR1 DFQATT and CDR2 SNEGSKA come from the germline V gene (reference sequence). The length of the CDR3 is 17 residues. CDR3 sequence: CSAGVTKHRMTPDTQYF. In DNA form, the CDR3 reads TGCAGTGCCGGGGTTACGAAACACCGAATGACACCAGATACGCAGTATTTT.

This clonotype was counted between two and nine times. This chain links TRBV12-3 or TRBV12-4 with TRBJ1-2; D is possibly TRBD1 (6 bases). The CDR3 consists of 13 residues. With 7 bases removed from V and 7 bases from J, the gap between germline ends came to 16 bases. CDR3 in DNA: TGTGCCAGCACCCCTGCGGGGGCAGGTGGCTACACCTTC. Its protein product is CASTPAGAGGYTF.

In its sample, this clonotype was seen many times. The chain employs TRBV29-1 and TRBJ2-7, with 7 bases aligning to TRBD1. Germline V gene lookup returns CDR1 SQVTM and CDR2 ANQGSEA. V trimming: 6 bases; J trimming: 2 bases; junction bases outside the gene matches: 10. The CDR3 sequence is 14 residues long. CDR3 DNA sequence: TGCAGCGTACTACCAGACAGGGCCGCCTACGAGCAGTACTTC. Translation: CSVLPDRAAYEQYF.

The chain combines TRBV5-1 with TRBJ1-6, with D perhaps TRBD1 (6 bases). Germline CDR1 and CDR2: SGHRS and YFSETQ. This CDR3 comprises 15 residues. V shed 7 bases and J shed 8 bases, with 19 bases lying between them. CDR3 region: CASGLQGSPDSPLHF. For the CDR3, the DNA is TGCGCCAGCGGTTTACAGGGAAGCCCTGATTCACCCCTCCACTTT.

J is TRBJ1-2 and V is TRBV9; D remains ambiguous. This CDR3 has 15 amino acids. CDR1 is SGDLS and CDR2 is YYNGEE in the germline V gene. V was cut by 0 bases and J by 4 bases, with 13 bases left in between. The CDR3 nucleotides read TGTGCCAGCAGCGTAGACTTGCTGGACCGCTATGGCTACACCTTC. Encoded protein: CASSVDLLDRYGYTF.

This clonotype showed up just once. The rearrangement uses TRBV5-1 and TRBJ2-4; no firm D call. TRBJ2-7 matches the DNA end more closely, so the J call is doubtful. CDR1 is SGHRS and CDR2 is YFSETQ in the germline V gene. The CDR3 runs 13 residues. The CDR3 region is CASSIQEPYEQYF. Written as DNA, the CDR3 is TGCGCCAGCAGTATCCAGGAACCATACGAGCAGTACTTC.

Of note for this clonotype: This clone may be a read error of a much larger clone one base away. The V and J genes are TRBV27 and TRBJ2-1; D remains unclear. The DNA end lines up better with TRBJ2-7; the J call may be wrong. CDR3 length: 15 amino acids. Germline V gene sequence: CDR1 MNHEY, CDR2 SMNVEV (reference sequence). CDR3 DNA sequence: TGTGCCAGCAGTTTATCGATTCCCTCCTACAATGAGCAGTACTTC. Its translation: CASSLSIPSYNEQYF.

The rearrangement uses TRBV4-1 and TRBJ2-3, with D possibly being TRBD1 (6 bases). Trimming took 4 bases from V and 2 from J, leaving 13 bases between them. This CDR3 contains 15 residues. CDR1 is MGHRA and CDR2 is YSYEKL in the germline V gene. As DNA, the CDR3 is TGCGCCAGCAGCCCGCAGGGGCAGTACACAGATACGCAGTATTTT. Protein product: CASSPQGQYTDTQYF.

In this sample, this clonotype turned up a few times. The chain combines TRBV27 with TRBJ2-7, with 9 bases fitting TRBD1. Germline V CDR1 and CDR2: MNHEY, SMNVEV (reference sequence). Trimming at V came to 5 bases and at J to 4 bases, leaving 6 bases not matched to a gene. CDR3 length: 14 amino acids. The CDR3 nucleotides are TGTGCCAGCAGTATCCGGGACAGGGATTACGAGCAGTACTTC. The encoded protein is CASSIRDRDYEQYF.

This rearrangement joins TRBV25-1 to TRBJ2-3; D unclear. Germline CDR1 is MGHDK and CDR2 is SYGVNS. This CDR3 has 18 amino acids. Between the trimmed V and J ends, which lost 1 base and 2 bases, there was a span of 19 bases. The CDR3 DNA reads TGTGCCAGCAGTGAATTCTTCTATTCGGTGGGTTCCACAGATACGCAGTATTTT. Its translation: CASSEFFYSVGSTDTQYF.

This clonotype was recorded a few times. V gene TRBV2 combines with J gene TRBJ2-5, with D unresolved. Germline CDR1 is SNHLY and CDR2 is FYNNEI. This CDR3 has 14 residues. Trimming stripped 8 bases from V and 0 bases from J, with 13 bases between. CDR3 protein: CASWSYLYQETQYF. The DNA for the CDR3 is TGTGCCAGCTGGTCCTATCTTTACCAAGAGACCCAGTACTTC.

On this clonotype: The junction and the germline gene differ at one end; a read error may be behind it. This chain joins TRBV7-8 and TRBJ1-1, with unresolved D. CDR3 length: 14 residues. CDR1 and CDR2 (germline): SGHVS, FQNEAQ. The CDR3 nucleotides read TGTGCCGGCAGCTTAGTCAACTTGAACACTGAAGCTTTCTTT. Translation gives CAGSLVNLNTEAFF.

CDR3 protein: CASSGQQGVLTTDTQYF. In DNA form, the CDR3 reads TGTGCCAGCAGTGGGCAACAGGGGGTCTTAACTACAGATACGCAGTATTTT. The chain employs TRBV2 and TRBJ2-3; TRBD1 aligns across 8 bases. Germline assignment: CDR1 SNHLY and CDR2 FYNNEI. The CDR3 consists of 17 residues. After removal of 4 bases from V and 3 bases from J, the junction contained 12 bases not matched to a gene.

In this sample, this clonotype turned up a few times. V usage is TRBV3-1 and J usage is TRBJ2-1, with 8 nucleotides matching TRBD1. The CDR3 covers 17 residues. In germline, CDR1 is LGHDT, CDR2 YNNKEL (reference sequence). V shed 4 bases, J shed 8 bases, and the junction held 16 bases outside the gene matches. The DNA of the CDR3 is TGTGCCAGCAGCCTTACACCCGGGACAGGAAATCGCGATGAGCAGTTCTTC. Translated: CASSLTPGTGNRDEQFF.

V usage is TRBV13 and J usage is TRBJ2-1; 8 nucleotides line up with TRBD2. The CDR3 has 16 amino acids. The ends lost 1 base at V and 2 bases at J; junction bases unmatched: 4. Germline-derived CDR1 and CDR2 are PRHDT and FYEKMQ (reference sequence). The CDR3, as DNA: TGTGCCAGCAGCTTAGAGGGCGGGAGGACCTACAATGAGCAGTTCTTC. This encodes CASSLEGGRTYNEQFF.

CDR3 coding DNA: TGCAGTGCCCCGCCGGGACAGGGGGGAGTCTACACCTTC. Translated: CSAPPGQGGVYTF. The chain carries TRBV20-1 and TRBJ1-2; 11 nucleotides align to TRBD1. Germline V gene sequence: CDR1 DFQATT, CDR2 SNEGSKA (reference sequence). This CDR3 has 13 amino acids. With 6 bases clipped from V and 10 bases from J, the junction kept 10 bases outside the gene matches.

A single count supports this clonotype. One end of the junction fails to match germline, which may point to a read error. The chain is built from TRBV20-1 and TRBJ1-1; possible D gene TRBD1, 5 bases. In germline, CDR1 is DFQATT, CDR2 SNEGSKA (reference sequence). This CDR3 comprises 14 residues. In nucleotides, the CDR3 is TGCAGTGCTAGTGTTTCGTGGGTTGGGACTGAAGCTTTGTTT. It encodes CSASVSWVGTEALF.

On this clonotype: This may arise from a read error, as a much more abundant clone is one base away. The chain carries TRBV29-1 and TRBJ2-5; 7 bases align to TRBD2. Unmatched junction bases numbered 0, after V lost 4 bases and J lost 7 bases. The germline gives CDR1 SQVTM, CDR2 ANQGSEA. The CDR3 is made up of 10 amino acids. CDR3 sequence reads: CSVGGGTQYF. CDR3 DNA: TGCAGCGTTGGGGGGGGGACCCAGTACTTC.

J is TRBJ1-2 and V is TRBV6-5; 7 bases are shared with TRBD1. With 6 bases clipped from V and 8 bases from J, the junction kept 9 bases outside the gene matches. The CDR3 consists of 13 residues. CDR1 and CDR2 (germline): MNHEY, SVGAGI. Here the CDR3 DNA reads TGTGCCAGCAGCCTGGGACAGCACGGGGGCTACACCTTC. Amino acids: CASSLGQHGGYTF.

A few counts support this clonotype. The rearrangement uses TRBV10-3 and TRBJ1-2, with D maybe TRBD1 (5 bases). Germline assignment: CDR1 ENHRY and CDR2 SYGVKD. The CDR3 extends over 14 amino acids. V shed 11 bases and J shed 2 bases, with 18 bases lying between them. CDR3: CAAAEMGLNYGYTF. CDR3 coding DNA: TGTGCCGCCGCAGAAATGGGGCTCAACTATGGCTACACCTTC.

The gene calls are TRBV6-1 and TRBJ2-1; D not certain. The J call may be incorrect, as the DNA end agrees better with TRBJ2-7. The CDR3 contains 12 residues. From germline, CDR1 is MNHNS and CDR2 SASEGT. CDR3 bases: TGTGCCAGCAGCCCCATAGGCAATGAGCAGTACTTC. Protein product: CASSPIGNEQYF.

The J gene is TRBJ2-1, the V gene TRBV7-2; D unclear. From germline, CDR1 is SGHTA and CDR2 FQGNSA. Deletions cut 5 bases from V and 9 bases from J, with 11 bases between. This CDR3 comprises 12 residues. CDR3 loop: CASSLSYSEQFF. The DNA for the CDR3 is TGTGCCAGCAGCCTCTCTTATAGTGAGCAGTTCTTC. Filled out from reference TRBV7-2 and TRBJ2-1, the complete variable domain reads GAGVSQSPSNKVTEKGKDVELRCDPISGHTALYWYRQSLGQGLEFLIYFQGNSAPDKSGLPSDRFSAERTGGSVSTLTIQRTQQEDSAVYLCASSLSYSEQFFGPGTRLTVL.

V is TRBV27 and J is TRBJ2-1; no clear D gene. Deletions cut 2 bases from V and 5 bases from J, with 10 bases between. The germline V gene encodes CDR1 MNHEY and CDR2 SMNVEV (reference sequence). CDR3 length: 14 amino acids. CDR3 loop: CASSLKGRDNEQFF. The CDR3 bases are TGTGCCAGCAGTTTAAAAGGACGGGACAATGAGCAGTTCTTC.

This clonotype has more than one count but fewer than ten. The CDR3 sequence: CSARAFPGSYEQYF. CDR3 in DNA: TGCAGTGCTAGAGCTTTTCCGGGTTCGTACGAGCAGTACTTC. This chain links TRBV20-1 with TRBJ2-7; D is uncertain. V lost 1 base to trimming and J lost 4 bases, with 14 bases between them. This CDR3 is built from 14 residues. Germline V lookup: CDR1 DFQATT, CDR2 SNEGSKA (reference sequence).

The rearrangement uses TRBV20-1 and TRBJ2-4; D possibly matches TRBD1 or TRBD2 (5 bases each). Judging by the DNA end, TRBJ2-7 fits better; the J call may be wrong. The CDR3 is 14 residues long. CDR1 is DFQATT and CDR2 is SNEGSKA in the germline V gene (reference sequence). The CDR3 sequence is CSARGKNGANEQYF. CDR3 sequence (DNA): TGCAGTGCTAGAGGAAAGAACGGGGCGAACGAGCAGTACTTC.

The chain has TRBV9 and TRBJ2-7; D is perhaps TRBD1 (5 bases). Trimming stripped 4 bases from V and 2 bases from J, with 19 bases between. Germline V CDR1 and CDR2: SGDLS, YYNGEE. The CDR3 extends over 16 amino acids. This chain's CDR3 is CASSHNLGQGTYEQYF. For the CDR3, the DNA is TGTGCCAGCAGCCACAACCTTGGGCAGGGAACCTACGAGCAGTACTTC.

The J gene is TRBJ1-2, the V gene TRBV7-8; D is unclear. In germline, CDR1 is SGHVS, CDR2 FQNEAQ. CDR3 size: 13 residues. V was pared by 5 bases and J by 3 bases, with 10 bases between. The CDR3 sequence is CASSGRSDYGYTF. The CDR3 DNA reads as TGTGCCAGCAGCGGACGGTCGGACTATGGCTACACCTTC. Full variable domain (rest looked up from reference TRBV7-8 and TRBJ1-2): GAGVSQSPRYKVAKRGQDVALRCDPISGHVSLFWYQQALGQGPEFLTYFQNEAQLDKSGLPSDRFFAERPEGSVSTLKIQRTQQEDSAVYLCASSGRSDYGYTFGSGTRLTVV.

CDR3 DNA sequence: TGTGCCAGCAGCCATCCCGCTAGCGGAACTTACGAGCAGTACTTC. This translates into CASSHPASGTYEQYF. This chain connects TRBV3-1 to TRBJ2-7; the match to TRBD2 covers 7 bases. Germline V gives CDR1 LGHDT, CDR2 YNNKEL (reference sequence). V shed 3 bases, J shed 4 bases, and the junction held 9 bases outside the gene matches. This CDR3 region has 15 residues.

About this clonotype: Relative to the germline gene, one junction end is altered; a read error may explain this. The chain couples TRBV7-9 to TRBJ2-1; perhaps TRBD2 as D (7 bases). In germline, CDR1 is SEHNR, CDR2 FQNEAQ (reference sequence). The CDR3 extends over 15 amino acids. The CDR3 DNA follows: TGTGTCAGCAGTTTGGGGGGGGGCCTCTACAATGAGCAGTTCTTC. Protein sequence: CVSSLGGGLYNEQFF. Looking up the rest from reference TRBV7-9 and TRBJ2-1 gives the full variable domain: DTGVSQNPRHKITKRGQNVTFRCDPISEHNRLYWYRQTLGQGPEFLTYFQNEAQLEKSRLLSDRFSAERPKGSFSTLEIQRTEQGDSAMYLCVSSLGGGLYNEQFFGPGTRLTVL.

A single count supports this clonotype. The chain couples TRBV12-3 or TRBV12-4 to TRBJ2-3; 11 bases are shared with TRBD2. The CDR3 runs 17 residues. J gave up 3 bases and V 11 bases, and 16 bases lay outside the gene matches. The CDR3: CAVRLAGGVLWTDTQYF. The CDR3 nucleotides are TGTGCCGTACGCCTAGCGGGGGGCGTTTTGTGGACAGATACGCAGTATTTT.